This TCR beta chain was recorded in a study of blood T cell repertoires in COVID-19. Looking at the study overall: The cDNA or gDNA used as material had been derived from T cells, B-cell-depleted T cells, or PBMCs.

The CDR3 loop spans 13 amino acids. Germline V gene lookup returns CDR1 DFQATT and CDR2 SNEGSKA (reference sequence). Trimming removed 3 bases from V and 4 bases from J, with 12 bases in between. Profiling relied on immunoSEQ multiplex PCR, and the TCRdb table lists in-frame clones only, not all of them. Of some 250,000 clones listed, 85% to 90% are singletons. Sample: peripheral blood. The chain joins TRBV20-1 to TRBJ1-2; tentative D call: TRBD1 (5 bases). The receptor was derived from a woman aged 40 to 50 who had recovered from COVID-19. The CDR3 DNA reads TGCAGTGCTAGTCTCCCCCAGGGCTATGGCTACACCTTC. Translation gives CSASLPQGYGYTF.